This TCR beta chain was sequenced in a study of cytomegalovirus exposure and HLA in healthy donors. Study-wide findings and caveats: The study found most TCR sequences rare, yet found some public TCRs in many donors. Later, an analysis found that TCR clusters from the first cohort tended to co-occur in the roughly 110 validation repertoires.

The data were produced by immunoSEQ multiplex PCR, yet TCRdb's version contains in-frame clones alone and is incomplete. The repertoire has about 180,000 clones, roughly 85% of them found once; the top ten carry approximately 15%. This CDR3 is built from 16 residues. V was clipped by 6 bases and J by 6 bases; unmatched bases: 6. Germline V gene sequence: CDR1 SGHTA, CDR2 FQGTGA. On this clone: The antigen remains unidentified.

This TCR was sampled from a man aged 18 to 30 in good health and CMV-seropositive. Specimen: PBMCs. The gene calls are TRBV7-3 and TRBJ2-3; 16 nucleotides line up with TRBD2. The CDR3 region is CASSWGLAGGPDTQYF. The CDR3 coding sequence is TGTGCCAGCAGTTGGGGACTAGCGGGGGGGCCGGATACGCAGTATTTT.